This T cell receptor beta chain appears in the sequencing data of a study of T cell responses to AZD1222 COVID-19 vaccine. Broader study findings: At baseline, just five to seven AZD1222 recipients tested seropositive. Sampling that yielded the repertoires occurred only after the peak T cell response. The sample set comprised mostly white British donors with more females, and clonal diversity was possibly underestimated.

Produced via immunoSEQ multiplex PCR; TCRdb's table is partial and in-frame only. In the table there are under 150,000 clones, roughly 92% of which are singletons. CDR3 length: 17 amino acids. Per the germline V gene, CDR1 is SNHLY and CDR2 is FYNNEI. Trimming took off 4 bases at V and 8 bases at J, with 21 bases between the two ends. Second-dose intervals near 4 or 12 weeks were combined. This clone was seen a handful of times. Its specificity is not known. The receptor's source is an adult who received the AZD1222 COVID-19 vaccine. This sequence joins TRBV2 and TRBJ1-6; possibly TRBD1 for D (5 bases). The source material was peripheral blood, sampled 28 days after the second AZD1222 dose. The CDR3 coding sequence is TGTGCCAGCAGTGTAGAACAGACAGTGCCCGCGGATTCACCCCTCCACTTT. Translation: CASSVEQTVPADSPLHF. The variable domain in full, with the rest retrieved from reference TRBV2 and TRBJ1-6, is EPEVTQTPSHQVTQMGQEVILRCVPISNHLYFYWYRQILGQKVEFLVSFYNNEISEKSEIFDDQFSVERPDGSNFTLKIRSTKLEDSAMYFCASSVEQTVPADSPLHFGNGTRLTVT.